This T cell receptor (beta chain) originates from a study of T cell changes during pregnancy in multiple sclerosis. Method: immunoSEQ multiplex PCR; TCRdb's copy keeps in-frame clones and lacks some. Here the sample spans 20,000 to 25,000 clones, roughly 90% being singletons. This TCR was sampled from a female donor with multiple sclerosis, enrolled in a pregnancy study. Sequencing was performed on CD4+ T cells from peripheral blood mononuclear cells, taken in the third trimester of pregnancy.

This CDR3 reads CASSISHGTMSYGYTF. The CDR3 DNA sequence: TGTGCCAGTAGTATTAGCCACGGAACTATGAGCTATGGCTACACCTTC. This chain links TRBV19 with TRBJ1-2; no firm D call. V was trimmed by 3 bases and J by 4 bases, leaving 18 bases between them. The CDR3 length is 16 residues. Germline V gives CDR1 LNHDA, CDR2 SQIVND (reference sequence).